Below are 25 T cell receptor beta chains sequenced from a single sample in a study of T cells in Graves' hyperthyroidism and ophthalmopathy. RNA transcripts were the template for amplifying TCR beta CDR3 regions. The TCR CDR3 first-round RT-PCR relied on the HTBI primer set. MiXCR was run by TCRdb on the multiplex PCR reads, yielding one entry per CDR3 protein. Found here are approximately 520,000 distinct CDR3 sequences, roughly 20% of them singletons; the top ten hold 26%. The specimen was blood. The receptors derive from a man between 18 and 35 years old with Graves' hyperthyroidism.

This clonotype was detected a few times. The CDR3 region is CASSLEQKVQYF. CDR3 in DNA: TGTGCCAGCAGCTTAGAACAGAAGGTGCAGTACTTC. The genes are TRBV11-2 and TRBJ2-7; the D is unclear. Trimming stripped 0 bases from V and 9 bases from J, with 9 bases between. The germline CDR1 and CDR2 sequences are SGHAT and FQNNGV. There are 12 residues in the CDR3.

In its sample, this clonotype was seen a few times. The chain joins TRBV20-1 to TRBJ1-2; D is ambiguous. The CDR3 is made up of 10 amino acids. Trimming removed 3 bases at V and 4 bases at J, with 3 bases between. Germline V gene sequence: CDR1 DFQATT, CDR2 SNEGSKA (reference sequence). In nucleotides, the CDR3 is TGCAGTGCTAGCAGCTATGGCTACACCTTC. It yields the protein CSASSYGYTF.

This clonotype was detected ten times or more. The CDR3 coding sequence is TGTGCCAGCAGGCTCGCAGGGGGGGGGAACACTGAAGCTTTCTTT. This codes for CASRLAGGGNTEAFF. The genes are TRBV28 and TRBJ1-1; 7 bases are a match to TRBD1. J lost 1 base, V lost 6 bases, and 8 bases had no gene match. This CDR3 is 15 amino acids long. CDR1 and CDR2 from the germline V gene are MDHEN and SYDVKM.

The sample holds many counts of this clonotype. The chain uses TRBV12-3 or TRBV12-4 and TRBJ2-7, with TRBD2 matching 8 bases. This CDR3 contains 13 residues. The V gene end was trimmed by 2 bases and the J gene end by 7 bases; junction bases not matched to a gene: 4. The CDR3 region has the DNA TGTGCCAGCAGTTTAATACTAGCGGTGGAGCAGTACTTC. This sequence encodes CASSLILAVEQYF.

This clonotype was picked up many times. CDR3: CASSKRQPNTEAFF. CDR3 coding DNA: TGTGCCAGCAGTAAGCGACAGCCGAACACTGAAGCTTTCTTT. The chain combines TRBV28 with TRBJ1-1, with a weak D call TRBD1 (5 bases). The CDR3 runs 14 residues. Trimming took 5 bases from V and 1 from J, leaving 11 bases between them. CDR1 is MDHEN, CDR2 SYDVKM, per germline.

This clonotype appeared many times. This rearrangement joins TRBV6-2 or TRBV6-3 to TRBJ2-5; D is possibly TRBD1 (5 bases). The CDR3 contains 13 residues. Per germline, CDR1 MNHEY and CDR2 SVGEGT. The V end lost 2 bases, the J end lost 7 bases, and 11 bases lay between the germline ends. CDR3 bases: TGTGCCAGCAGTTACGAACAGGTGGGGACCCAGTACTTC. It encodes CASSYEQVGTQYF.

This sequence joins TRBV12-3 or TRBV12-4 and TRBJ1-2, with TRBD1 as a possible D gene (6 bases). Trimming took 3 bases from V and 4 from J, leaving 15 bases between them. This CDR3 region has 15 residues. The CDR3 region has the DNA TGTGCCAGCAGTTTCTTGGGGGGGGGGCCCTATGGCTACACCTTC. Amino acid sequence: CASSFLGGGPYGYTF.

This clonotype has ten or more counts. The rearrangement links TRBV6-1 to TRBJ1-5, with 11 positions matching TRBD1. The CDR3 is made up of 16 amino acids. V lost 6 bases to trimming and J lost 5 bases; unmatched junction nucleotides: 9. Per the germline V gene, CDR1 is MNHNS and CDR2 is SASEGT. In DNA, the CDR3 is TGTGCCAGCAGATTGAGGACAGGGGGCAATGATCAGCCCCAGCATTTT. Translating it yields CASRLRTGGNDQPQHF.

This clonotype was detected ten times or more. The V call is TRBV6-5, the J call TRBJ1-5; no clear D. From germline, CDR1 is MNHEY and CDR2 SVGAGI. The CDR3 contains 13 residues. Trimming left V 2 bases short and J 8 bases short, with 10 bases between. CDR3 residues: CASSYDWAKPQHF. The CDR3 DNA reads TGTGCCAGCAGTTACGACTGGGCGAAGCCCCAGCATTTT.

This clonotype showed up many times. The V call is TRBV29-1, the J call TRBJ2-5; maybe TRBD1 (6 bases). The CDR3 contains 12 residues. Deletions cut 4 bases from V and 5 bases from J, with 11 bases between. Germline-derived CDR1 and CDR2 are SQVTM and ANQGSEA. CDR3 residues: CSVAQGQETQYF. CDR3 bases: TGCAGCGTTGCTCAGGGGCAGGAGACCCAGTACTTC.

The sample holds many counts of this clonotype. This chain joins TRBV28 and TRBJ2-7; D may be TRBD1 or TRBD2 (5 bases each). The CDR3 length is 14 residues. CDR1 and CDR2 from the germline V gene are MDHEN and SYDVKM. The V and J ends lost 4 bases and 3 bases respectively, with 13 bases between them. CDR3: CASSYLGTRYEQYF. The DNA of the CDR3 is TGTGCCAGCAGTTACTTAGGGACCCGCTACGAGCAGTACTTC.

The rearrangement uses TRBV28 and TRBJ2-3; 7 nucleotides align to TRBD1. This CDR3 has 14 residues. CDR1 and CDR2 (germline): MDHEN, SYDVKM. Unmatched junction bases numbered 2, after V lost 3 bases and J lost 2 bases. The CDR3 DNA sequence: TGTGCCAGCAGTTTGGGGACAGTCACAGATACGCAGTATTTT. This sequence encodes CASSLGTVTDTQYF.

The chain has TRBV7-2 and TRBJ2-5; D is undetermined. V dropped 1 base and J dropped 7 bases, with 7 bases sitting between them. This CDR3 region has 12 residues. Germline CDR1 is SGHTA and CDR2 is FQGNSA. CDR3 sequence reads: CASSLEGWTQYF. DNA for the CDR3: TGTGCCAGCAGCTTAGAGGGCTGGACCCAGTACTTC.

Many counts were recorded for this clonotype. The chain links TRBV12-5 to TRBJ1-5; 9 bases align to TRBD1. The CDR3 spans 15 residues. The V gene's germline CDR1 is LGHNT and CDR2 FRNRAP. Losses at the gene ends were 4 bases for V and 5 bases for J; bases not matched to a gene: 6. This CDR3 reads CASGSTTGGDQPQHF. The CDR3 nucleotides are TGTGCTAGTGGTTCGACCACAGGGGGCGATCAGCCCCAGCATTTT.

This clonotype was detected many times. The chain carries TRBV15 and TRBJ1-5; TRBD1 agrees at 10 bases. CDR1 LNHNV and CDR2 YYDKDF come from the germline V gene (reference sequence). The CDR3 contains 16 residues. Trimming took 1 base from V and 6 from J; bases not matched to a gene: 6. Here the CDR3 reads CATSRVKGQGTQPQHF. The CDR3 bases are TGTGCCACCAGCAGAGTTAAGGGACAGGGGACTCAGCCCCAGCATTTT.

The CDR3 protein is CAWRHDRGWNTGELFF. CDR3 nucleotide sequence: TGTGCCTGGCGACACGACAGGGGGTGGAACACCGGGGAGCTGTTTTTT. This rearrangement joins TRBV30 to TRBJ2-2; 9 bases agree with TRBD1. Germline assignment: CDR1 GTSNPN and CDR2 SVGIG (reference sequence). This CDR3 spans 16 amino acids. Unmatched junction bases numbered 8, after V lost 5 bases and J lost 1 base.

This clonotype has more than one count but fewer than ten. The rearrangement uses TRBV6-1 and TRBJ2-5; D might be TRBD1 or TRBD2, each matching 6 bases. Germline lookup yields CDR1 MNHNS and CDR2 SASEGT. V lost 8 bases and J 4 bases, leaving 26 bases between the germline ends. CDR3 length: 17 amino acids. CDR3 nucleotide sequence: TGTGCCAGCTCGGGGGCGACGGGACAACCTCGGGGAGAGACCCAGTACTTC. Amino acids: CASSGATGQPRGETQYF.

There are many counts of this clonotype. The rearrangement links TRBV12-3 or TRBV12-4 to TRBJ1-1; possibly TRBD1 for D (5 bases). The length of the CDR3 is 13 residues. V shed 10 bases and J shed 6 bases, with 18 bases lying between them. The CDR3 loop reads CAIRPFRGAEAFF. CDR3 bases: TGTGCCATCAGGCCATTCCGAGGGGCTGAAGCTTTCTTT.

Many counts were recorded for this clonotype. The chain carries TRBV6-5 and TRBJ1-1, with D unclear. Trimming pared 0 bases from V and 3 bases from J, leaving 14 bases between. The CDR3 has 16 residues. Germline loops: CDR1 MNHEY, CDR2 SVGAGI. This chain's CDR3 is CASSYSIGRIYTEAFF. The CDR3 bases are TGTGCCAGCAGTTACTCGATCGGGCGGATTTACACTGAAGCTTTCTTT.

The sample holds many counts of this clonotype. V usage is TRBV28 and J usage is TRBJ1-5; D is unclear. Germline V gene data show CDR1 as MDHEN and CDR2 as SYDVKM. The CDR3 contains 14 residues. With 3 bases removed from V and 1 base from J, the gap between germline ends came to 7 bases. The CDR3 reads CASSFGQSNQPQHF. The CDR3 bases are TGTGCCAGCAGTTTCGGGCAAAGCAATCAGCCCCAGCATTTT.

This clonotype was counted a few times. The chain is built from TRBV7-2 and TRBJ2-2, with 10 nucleotides matching TRBD1. Trimming cost V 3 bases and J 6 bases; bases outside gene matches: 1. From germline, CDR1 is SGHTA and CDR2 FQGNSA. The CDR3 runs 14 residues. CDR3 DNA: TGTGCCAGCAGCTTCGACAGGGGGCCCGGGGAGCTGTTTTTT. Amino acids: CASSFDRGPGELFF.

Notes on this clonotype: One junction end does not reproduce the germline sequence, and a read error may be involved. The chain has TRBV6-1 and TRBJ2-2; tentative D call: TRBD1 (6 bases). Looked up from germline, CDR1 is MNHNS and CDR2 is SASEGT. The CDR3 covers 17 residues. Written as DNA, the CDR3 is TGTGCCAGCAGTCCGGGACAAGGCCTCCTCAACACCGGGGATCTGTTTTTT. It yields the protein CASSPGQGLLNTGDLFF.

Turning to this clonotype: One end of the junction varies from germline; a read error may be responsible. The chain recombines TRBV27 with TRBJ1-2, with D perhaps matching TRBD1 (5 bases). The CDR3 extends over 16 amino acids. Germline V gene sequence: CDR1 MNHEY, CDR2 SMNVEV (reference sequence). The CDR3 bases are TGTGCCAGCAGTTTTAGCATCCGGCTGGACAACTATGGTTACACCTTC. Translation: CASSFSIRLDNYGYTF.

The rearrangement links TRBV7-8 to TRBJ2-5; D unclear. The CDR3 covers 14 residues. Germline V gene sequence: CDR1 SGHVS, CDR2 FQNEAQ. Deletions cut 1 base from V and 4 bases from J, with 10 bases between. CDR3 region: CASSLGYSLETQYF. For the CDR3, the DNA is TGTGCCAGCAGCTTAGGTTATTCTCTAGAGACCCAGTACTTC.

This clonotype came up many times. The chain has TRBV20-1 and TRBJ1-2; 10 bases are a match to TRBD1. V gave up 6 bases and J gave up 4 bases; unmatched junction bases: 8. Germline V gives CDR1 DFQATT, CDR2 SNEGSKA (reference sequence). The CDR3 is 14 residues long. CDR3 nucleotide sequence: TGCAGTGCGCGACCGGGACAGGGGACCTATGGCTACACCTTC. Amino acid sequence: CSARPGQGTYGYTF.